The TCR beta chain under discussion was sequenced for a study of blood T cell repertoires in COVID-19. As for the study in general: Samples taken during acute and convalescent COVID-19 were collected in the United States, Italy and Spain.

Produced via immunoSEQ multiplex PCR; TCRdb's table is partial and in-frame only. This table holds 250,000 to 400,000 clones, more than 75% found once. This CDR3 contains 12 residues. V was trimmed by 0 bases and J by 5 bases, leaving 7 bases between them. The germline V gene encodes CDR1 GTSNPN and CDR2 SVGIG (reference sequence). The material sequenced was PBMCs or T cells enriched from blood (not recorded which). The V gene is TRBV30, the J gene TRBJ1-1, with D unclear. The origin of this receptor is a man aged 55 to 70 who had recovered from COVID-19. CDR3 DNA: TGTGCCTGGAGTGTACGAGGGACTGAAGCTTTCTTT. Protein: CAWSVRGTEAFF. Combining the CDR3 with reference TRBV30 and TRBJ1-1 gives the whole variable domain SQTIHQWPATLVQPVGSPLSLECTVEGTSNPNLYWYRQAAGRGLQLLFYSVGIGQISSEVPQNLSASRPQDRQFILSSKKLLLSDSGFYLCAWSVRGTEAFFGQGTRLTVV.